The source of this TCR beta chain is a study of blood T cell repertoires in COVID-19 (dated by TCRdb to between 2020 and 2021). A note on the overall study: Samples from collaborators originated in the United States, Italy and Spain and spanned both the acute and convalescent phases of COVID-19. The material from the prospective study consisted of cDNA or gDNA derived from T cells, B-cell-depleted T cells, or PBMCs. Subjects who had been exposed to COVID-19, were actively infected with it, or had recovered from it provided the deeply sampled blood TCRbeta repertoires that made up the dataset. The repertoires were made available in a free public database intended to serve as a resource for research on the immune response to SARS-CoV-2. The samples were drawn from the first 160 participants of the ongoing ImmuneRACE study and from 950 to 1,500 subjects provided by 6 global collaborators. Sample metadata almost always included a de-identified subject ID, COVID-19 status, age in years and sex. Where HLA class I and class II types were available, the types were taken from metadata supplied by the sample provider, not from assay-based typing. Study-level results and caveats: The amount of clinical and demographic metadata varied by source and participant and was provided uncurated.

Regarding this clone: The antigen it recognizes is unknown. Per-base quality was not reported, and no clone a single base away is much larger than it.

Whole blood was collected in K2EDTA tubes by collaborating institutions according to the institutions' own protocols. For TCRbeta analysis, collaborators shipped samples in one of three forms: frozen whole blood, isolated PBMCs, or DNA extracted from either of those sample types. The immunoSEQ Assay, a bias-controlled multiplex PCR, was used to amplify TCRbeta CDR3 regions from genomic DNA. The authors processed their data as follows. Within the assay, amplification of reference gene primers was used to estimate how many nucleated cells each sample contained. To quantify the absolute abundance of each unique TCRbeta CDR3 rearrangement, sequence reads were collapsed and filtered. For each sample, productive Simpson clonality was calculated as the square root of Simpson's diversity index over productive rearrangements. TCRdb retrieved this table from immuneACCESS and kept in-frame rearrangements only. Not all clones are present; in checked studies, unresolved V genes account for under half, and no reason is known for the remainder. V, J and clone size reflect that table, while D and trimming were determined from the DNA. This sample lists under 150,000 clones; more than 80% were detected once. In total, the top ten clones hold under 6% of the sample.

Based on the germline V gene, the CDR1 and CDR2 sequences are MNHEY and SVGAGI. For this chain, trimming is 5 bases at the V end and 4 bases at the J end, and the number of junction bases without a gene match is 5. The CDR3, cysteine through phenylalanine, is 14 amino acids long. CDR3 DNA is the only sequence kept; it has 42 bases, read in frame from the first base. Sequencing used peripheral blood. The receptor was isolated from a woman aged 50 to 65 with acute or convalescent COVID-19. The chain is encoded by TRBV6-5 joined to TRBJ1-1; the junction holds 9 bases that match TRBD1. CDR3 protein: CASSMTGGGTEAFF. The nucleotide sequence is TGTGCCAGCAGTATGACAGGGGGGGGCACTGAAGCTTTCTTT.